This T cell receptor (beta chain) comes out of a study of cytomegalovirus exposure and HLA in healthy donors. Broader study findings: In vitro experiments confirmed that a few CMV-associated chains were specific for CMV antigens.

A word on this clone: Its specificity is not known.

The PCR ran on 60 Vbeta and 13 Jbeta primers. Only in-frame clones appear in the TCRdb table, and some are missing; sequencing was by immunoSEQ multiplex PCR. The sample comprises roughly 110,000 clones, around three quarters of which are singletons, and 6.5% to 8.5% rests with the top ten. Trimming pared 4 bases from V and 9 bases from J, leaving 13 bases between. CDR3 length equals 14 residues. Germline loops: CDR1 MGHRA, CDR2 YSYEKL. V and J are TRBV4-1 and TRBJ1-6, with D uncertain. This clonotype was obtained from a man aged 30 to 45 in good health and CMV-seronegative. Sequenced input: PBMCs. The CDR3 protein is CASSPTKTGSPLHF. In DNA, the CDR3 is TGCGCCAGCAGCCCGACTAAAACGGGTTCACCCCTCCACTTT.